This TCR beta chain stems from a study of human T cells and chemical hapten exposure. Germline assignment: CDR1 SGHTA and CDR2 FQGTGA. The CDR3 spans 15 residues. Trimming shortened V by 5 bases and J by 7 bases, and 18 bases separated the two germline ends. Sample time point: patch test 3, about 24 weeks after DPC sensitization. The treatment denotes: therapeutic diphenylcyclopropenone sensitization with weekly scalp DPC. Library preparation tagged each individual cDNA molecule with a unique molecular identifier. A single record per CDR3 protein comes from TCRdb applying MiXCR to the RACE reads. The sample includes under 200,000 distinct CDR3 sequences, around a quarter of them seen just once. This clonotype was counted only a few times.

The specimen was whole blood, collected in connection with sensitization to the hapten diphenylcyclopropenone (DPC). The TCR comes from a woman aged 18-29 years with alopecia areata. Some clones in this sample may be carry-over from other donors' samples. The chain is built from TRBV7-3 and TRBJ2-1, with D tentatively TRBD1 or TRBD2 (6 bases each). CDR3 sequence: CASSLGGSFINEQFF. The CDR3 nucleotides are TGTGCCAGCAGCCTCGGGGGCTCCTTTATAAATGAGCAGTTCTTC.